This T cell receptor (beta chain) emerged from a study of blood T cell repertoires in COVID-19. The V and J ends lost 7 bases and 5 bases, in that order; junction bases with no gene match: 10. The germline CDR1 and CDR2 sequences are LNHDA and SQIVND (reference sequence). The CDR3 length is 14 residues. Original methodology: Estimation of nucleated cell counts relied on the amplification of reference gene primers. TCRdb keeps only in-frame clones here, not all; method: immunoSEQ multiplex PCR. V and J calls and clone size are as listed in that table; D and trimming were resolved from the DNA. Found here are approximately 87,000 clones, approximately 90% of them singletons; the top ten hold approximately 15%.

The clonotype comes from a man between 65 and 85 years old with active or convalescent COVID-19. Sequencing was performed on peripheral blood. The chain joins TRBV19 to TRBJ1-2, with TRBD1 matching 7 bases. Here the CDR3 reads CASTFAGGAYGYTF. The CDR3 DNA is TGTGCCAGTACCTTTGCAGGGGGAGCATATGGCTACACCTTC. The full variable domain, with the rest looked up from reference TRBV19 and TRBJ1-2, is DGGITQSPKYLFRKEGQNVTLSCEQNLNHDAMYWYRQDPGQGLRLIYYSQIVNDFQKGDIAEGYSVSREKKESFPLTVTSAQKNPTAFYLCASTFAGGAYGYTFGSGTRLTVV.